Included here is one T cell receptor (beta chain) sequence, with context. Clones were sequenced by immunoSEQ multiplex PCR, and TCRdb holds only the in-frame ones, with some missing. The sample carries about 36,000 clones, about 84% recorded once. Patients were ineligible given autoimmune disease history or systemic immunosuppression. This entry belongs to a study of OX40 agonist ivuxolimab in advanced cancers. CDR1 is SGHTS, CDR2 YDEGEE, per germline. This CDR3 spans 14 amino acids. With V trimmed by 6 bases and J by 3 bases, 5 bases remained unmatched. This chain uses TRBV5-8 with TRBJ2-7, with 11 bases aligning to TRBD1. This sample comprised CD4+ or CD8+ T cells sorted from blood, obtained in a trial of the OX40 agonist ivuxolimab. This TCR derives from an adult with an advanced solid tumor such as melanoma, head and neck, liver or kidney cancer. DNA of the CDR3: TGTGCCAGCACCCTGGGACAGGGGGGCTACGAGCAGTACTTC. Its translation is CASTLGQGGYEQYF. The full variable domain, rest sourced from reference TRBV5-8 and TRBJ2-7, is EAGVTQSPTHLIKTRGQQATLRCSPISGHTSVYWYQQALGLGLQFLLWYDEGEERNRGNFPPRFSGRQFPNYSSELNVNALELEDSALYLCASTLGQGGYEQYFGPGTRLTVT.